The 8 T cell receptor beta chains below all came from one sample that was sequenced in a study of monozygotic twins with inflammatory bowel disease. One entry per CDR3 protein, without DNA, is what TCRdb gives after re-calling the 5' RACE reads. The specimen's table records 190,000 or so distinct CDR3 sequences. The sequenced sample consisted of blood. The receptors were gathered from a human donor with ulcerative colitis or Crohn's disease, or a healthy co-twin of an affected twin (not recorded which).

This chain joins TRBV7-9 and TRBJ2-7; absent DNA, TCRdb's TRBD1 call cannot be checked. The CDR3 is 15 residues long. Germline CDR1 SEHNR, CDR2 FQNEAQ (reference sequence). This CDR3 reads CASSLGLSGFYEQYF. The whole variable domain, remainder taken from reference TRBV7-9 and TRBJ2-7, is DTGVSQNPRHKITKRGQNVTFRCDPISEHNRLYWYRQTLGQGPEFLTYFQNEAQLEKSRLLSDRFSAERPKGSFSTLEIQRTEQGDSAMYLCASSLGLSGFYEQYFGPGTRLTVT.

This sequence joins TRBV6-1 and TRBJ2-7; TCRdb reports TRBD1, a call that lacks DNA to check it against. From germline, CDR1 is MNHNS and CDR2 SASEGT. CDR3 length equals 16 residues. The CDR3 reads CASNPEFLQGRNEQYF.

The chain uses TRBV6-1 and TRBJ1-5; TCRdb calls TRBD1, which cannot be checked without DNA. CDR3 length: 14 residues. Germline V CDR1 and CDR2: MNHNS, SASEGT. Here the CDR3 reads CASRKGTVNQPQHF.

The rearrangement links TRBV27 to TRBJ1-1; no DNA is available, so the TRBD1 call from TCRdb remains unchecked. Germline assignment: CDR1 MNHEY and CDR2 SMNVEV (reference sequence). The CDR3 has 15 residues. The CDR3 sequence: CASSSRTGRSTEAFF.

V and J are TRBV7-9 and TRBJ2-5; TCRdb names TRBD2, which stays unverified in the absence of DNA. The CDR3 loop spans 15 amino acids. Germline-derived CDR1 and CDR2 are SEHNR and FQNEAQ (reference sequence). The CDR3 loop is CASSLALAGSMAQYF.

The V gene is TRBV5-1, the J gene TRBJ2-3; as DNA is missing, the TRBD1 call by TCRdb cannot be tested. CDR1 and CDR2 from the germline V gene are SGHRS and YFSETQ. This CDR3 region has 13 residues. CDR3 residues: CANSLQGTDTQYF.

The genes are TRBV10-3 and TRBJ2-6; lacking DNA, the TRBD1 call made by TCRdb goes unchecked. This CDR3 has 17 amino acids. The V gene's germline CDR1 is ENHRY and CDR2 SYGVKD. CDR3 loop: CATHRDPFRSGANVLTF.

J is TRBJ2-1 and V is TRBV6-1; absent DNA, TCRdb's TRBD1 call cannot be checked. CDR1 and CDR2 (germline): MNHNS, SASEGT. The length of the CDR3 is 16 residues. CDR3 region: CASSPHSGGNYNEQFF.